Listed here are 30 T cell receptor beta chains from one sample, sequenced in a study of shared clonotypes between healthy human individuals. Here immunoSEQ multiplex PCR was the method, and the copy in TCRdb shows in-frame clones only, minus some. Here the sample spans roughly 660,000 clones, 90% being singletons. The sample comprised memory CD8+ T cells from PBMCs. Subset: CD45RO+ cells pooled with CCR7-negative TemRA cells. These receptors originate from a man aged 18-30 years in good health. Some clones in this sample may be carry-over from other donors' samples.

The J gene is TRBJ1-3, the V gene TRBV10-3; 8 nucleotides match TRBD1. V was pared by 6 bases and J by 0 bases, with 7 bases of the junction left unmatched. Germline V gene sequence: CDR1 ENHRY, CDR2 SYGVKD. This CDR3 region has 16 residues. The chain's CDR3 is CAISAWDRSSGNTIYF. Here the CDR3 DNA reads TGTGCCATCAGCGCTTGGGACAGGAGCTCTGGAAACACCATATATTTT.

This rearrangement joins TRBV28 to TRBJ1-3; D uncertain. Trimming stripped 6 bases from V and 0 bases from J, with 12 bases between. Per the germline V gene, CDR1 is MDHEN and CDR2 is SYDVKM. The CDR3 totals 15 residues. In DNA, the CDR3 is TGTGCCAGCAGCACAGTGGGTTTCTCTGGAAACACCATATATTTT. This codes for CASSTVGFSGNTIYF.

This clone was observed a few times. The chain couples TRBV7-9 to TRBJ1-2; maybe TRBD1 (6 bases). The CDR3 spans 14 residues. Per the germline V gene, CDR1 is SEHNR and CDR2 is FQNEAQ (reference sequence). The V gene lost 3 bases and the J gene lost 3 bases, with 11 bases spanning the gap. The CDR3 protein is CASSFPTGYYGYTF. DNA for the CDR3: TGTGCCAGCAGCTTCCCGACAGGATACTATGGCTACACCTTC.

The rearrangement uses TRBV5-4 and TRBJ2-1; 11 positions match TRBD2. V gave up 1 base and J gave up 5 bases; unmatched junction bases: 2. The CDR3 totals 15 residues. Germline loops: CDR1 SGHNT, CDR2 YYREEE (reference sequence). This chain's CDR3 is CASSLTSGGNNEQFF. The CDR3 bases are TGTGCCAGCAGCTTGACTAGCGGGGGAAACAATGAGCAGTTCTTC. The full variable domain, with the rest looked up from reference TRBV5-4 and TRBJ2-1, is ETGVTQSPTHLIKTRGQQVTLRCSSQSGHNTVSWYQQALGQGPQFIFQYYREEENGRGNFPPRFSGLQFPNYSSELNVNALELDDSALYLCASSLTSGGNNEQFFGPGTRLTVL.

Comments on this clone: This could be a read error, since a much larger clone is one nucleotide away. Other nucleotide sequences from this sample produce the same CDR3. The chain recombines TRBV9 with TRBJ2-2; D is unresolved. This CDR3 is built from 12 residues. Trimming took 3 bases from V and 0 from J, leaving 0 bases between them. Germline lookup yields CDR1 SGDLS and CDR2 YYNGEE. Here the CDR3 reads CASSANTGELFF. The DNA of the CDR3 is TGTGCCAGCAGCGCGAACACCGGGGAGCTGTTTTTT.

The V call is TRBV28, the J call TRBJ2-1; 10 positions match TRBD2. The CDR3 contains 15 residues. J gave up 8 bases and V 7 bases, and 11 bases lay outside the gene matches. The germline V gene encodes CDR1 MDHEN and CDR2 SYDVKM. The CDR3 here is CASTGGTSERDEQFF. DNA for the CDR3: TGTGCCAGCACCGGAGGGACTAGCGAGAGGGATGAGCAGTTCTTC.

This chain connects TRBV19 to TRBJ1-5; unclear D gene. The CDR3 runs 13 residues. V was pared by 7 bases and J by 0 bases, with 7 bases between. The germline CDR1 and CDR2 sequences are LNHDA and SQIVND (reference sequence). The CDR3 loop is CASMAYSNQPQHF. As DNA, the CDR3 is TGTGCCAGTATGGCCTATAGCAATCAGCCCCAGCATTTT.

The chain couples TRBV5-3 to TRBJ2-6; D unclear. TRBV5-3 is filed as an ORF, its function uncertain. The V end was cut by 1 base, the J end by 0 bases, with 11 bases between. The CDR3 is made up of 17 amino acids. CDR3 sequence (DNA): TGTGCCAGAAGCTTGAGACATGACGGCTCTGGGGCCAACGTCCTGACTTTC. It translates to CARSLRHDGSGANVLTF.

The chain combines TRBV12-5 with TRBJ2-1; 7 positions match TRBD2. Per germline, CDR1 LGHNT and CDR2 FRNRAP. The CDR3 covers 16 residues. Trimming took 0 bases from V and 9 from J; bases not matched to a gene: 11. The CDR3 loop is CASGLVDPAGKGEQFF. In DNA, the CDR3 is TGTGCTAGTGGTTTGGTAGACCCAGCGGGAAAGGGTGAGCAGTTCTTC.

The gene calls are TRBV15 and TRBJ2-5; TRBD1 matches 8 bases. The CDR3 runs to 13 residues. After removal of 4 bases from V and 3 bases from J, the junction contained 1 base not matched to a gene. The germline V gene has CDR1 LNHNV and CDR2 YYDKDF (reference sequence). The CDR3 loop is CATSKTGEETQYF. The CDR3 bases are TGTGCCACCAGCAAGACAGGGGAAGAGACCCAGTACTTC.

The rearrangement uses TRBV18 and TRBJ2-7; D possibly corresponds to TRBD1 (6 bases). Deletions cut 3 bases from V and 3 bases from J, with 15 bases between. The CDR3 is 15 residues long. The V gene's germline CDR1 is KGHSH and CDR2 LQKENI. In DNA, the CDR3 is TGTGCCAGCTCACCCAGACGGGACAATGGCTACGAGCAGTACTTC. Translating it yields CASSPRRDNGYEQYF.

This chain joins TRBV7-7 and TRBJ2-1; TRBD1 matches 7 bases. Germline CDR1 and CDR2: SSHAT and FNYEAQ (reference sequence). The CDR3 is 15 amino acids. The V segment lost 5 bases and the J segment 4 bases; nucleotides outside the gene matches: 8. The CDR3 sequence is CASSPRQGLYNEQFF. The CDR3 DNA is TGTGCCAGCAGCCCACGACAGGGATTATACAATGAGCAGTTCTTC. The full variable domain, its missing parts supplied by reference TRBV7-7 and TRBJ2-1, is GAGVSQSPRYKVTKRGQDVTLRCDPISSHATLYWYQQALGQGPEFLTYFNYEAQPDKSGLPSDRFSAERPEGSISTLTIQRTEQRDSAMYRCASSPRQGLYNEQFFGPGTRLTVL.

The gene calls are TRBV15 and TRBJ2-1; TRBD1 or TRBD2 may be the D gene (5 bases each). V dropped 3 bases and J dropped 3 bases, with 15 bases sitting between them. The CDR3 is 16 residues long. In germline, CDR1 is LNHNV, CDR2 YYDKDF (reference sequence). The CDR3 coding sequence is TGTGCCACCAGCAGCGGGACCATCCTGGACTACAATGAGCAGTTCTTC. The encoded protein is CATSSGTILDYNEQFF.

V gene TRBV11-3 combines with J gene TRBJ2-2; D unclear. CDR1 and CDR2 (germline): SGHNT, YENEEA. Trimming left V 6 bases short and J 0 bases short, with 11 bases between. The CDR3 has 15 residues. In DNA, the CDR3 is TGTGCCAGCAGTTACCTCGGCCCGAACACCGGGGAGCTGTTTTTT. Translation gives CASSYLGPNTGELFF.

The rearrangement joins TRBV28 to TRBJ2-7; unclear D gene. V was pared by 2 bases and J by 4 bases, with 6 bases between. This CDR3 has 12 residues. Germline V gene lookup returns CDR1 MDHEN and CDR2 SYDVKM. The CDR3 sequence is CASSLTHYEQYF. In nucleotides, the CDR3 is TGTGCCAGCAGTTTAACGCATTACGAGCAGTACTTC.

V is TRBV9 and J is TRBJ2-2; D possibly matches TRBD1 or TRBD2 (5 bases each). Per the germline V gene, CDR1 is SGDLS and CDR2 is YYNGEE. The V end lost 0 bases, the J end lost 2 bases, and 14 bases lay between the germline ends. This CDR3 contains 17 residues. In DNA form, the CDR3 reads TGTGCCAGCAGCGTAGCTGGGGGTCGGATTAACACCGGGGAGCTGTTTTTT. Protein product: CASSVAGGRINTGELFF. Drawing the rest from reference TRBV9 and TRBJ2-2, the complete variable domain is DSGVTQTPKHLITATGQRVTLRCSPRSGDLSVYWYQQSLDQGLQFLIQYYNGEERAKGNILERFSAQQFPDLHSELNLSSLELGDSALYFCASSVAGGRINTGELFFGEGSRLTVL.

V is TRBV19 and J is TRBJ1-1; TRBD1 is a possible D gene (5 bases). There are 12 residues in the CDR3. Per the germline V gene, CDR1 is LNHDA and CDR2 is SQIVND (reference sequence). Trimming took off 4 bases at V and 8 bases at J, with 11 bases between the two ends. The CDR3 protein is CASSKRGVEAFF. The DNA for the CDR3 is TGTGCCAGTAGTAAACGAGGGGTAGAAGCTTTCTTT.

J is TRBJ2-3 and V is TRBV10-3, with 8 bases that match TRBD2. Germline CDR1 ENHRY, CDR2 SYGVKD. V gave up 4 bases and J gave up 3 bases; unmatched junction bases: 6. CDR3 length: 15 amino acids. The CDR3 loop is CAISVERESTDTQYF. The CDR3 nucleotides are TGTGCCATCAGTGTCGAGCGGGAGAGTACAGATACGCAGTATTTT.

The chain is built from TRBV7-9 and TRBJ2-7, with 9 bases aligning to TRBD2. The CDR3 is made up of 15 amino acids. With 5 bases clipped from V and 2 bases from J, the junction kept 7 bases outside the gene matches. Germline loops: CDR1 SEHNR, CDR2 FQNEAQ (reference sequence). Here the CDR3 reads CASSPRTSETYEQYF. CDR3 coding DNA: TGTGCCAGCAGCCCCCGGACTAGCGAAACCTACGAGCAGTACTTC.

V is TRBV7-6 and J is TRBJ2-1; 7 bases agree with TRBD2. Germline lookup yields CDR1 SGHVS and CDR2 FNYEAQ. This CDR3 contains 13 residues. V was pared by 6 bases and J by 9 bases, with 8 bases of the junction left unmatched. The DNA for the CDR3 is TGTGCCAGCAGGGGGGGGATGGGTGGTGAGCAGTTCTTC. Its translation is CASRGGMGGEQFF.

The rearrangement links TRBV28 to TRBJ1-4; no firm D call. This CDR3 contains 18 residues. Trimming shortened V by 1 base and J by 5 bases, and 20 bases separated the two germline ends. Per germline, CDR1 MDHEN and CDR2 SYDVKM. Here the CDR3 DNA reads TGTGCCAGCAGTTTATTCGGGCTGTCCGGTGCTGCGAATGAAAAACTGTTTTTT. This translates into CASSLFGLSGAANEKLFF.

The chain has TRBV11-2 and TRBJ2-7; either TRBD1 or TRBD2 may fit D (5 bases each). Trimming left V 1 base short and J 2 bases short, with 9 bases between. The germline V gene has CDR1 SGHAT and CDR2 FQNNGV. CDR3 size: 14 residues. The CDR3 DNA is TGTGCCAGCAGCTTAGGCTTGGGGGCCTACGAGCAGTACTTC. The encoded protein is CASSLGLGAYEQYF.

The V and J genes are TRBV28 and TRBJ2-3, with 13 bases aligning to TRBD2. CDR1 is MDHEN and CDR2 is SYDVKM in the germline V gene. The CDR3 covers 16 residues. The V and J ends lost 4 bases and 3 bases, in that order; junction bases with no gene match: 4. The CDR3: CASSSWTSGRTDTQYF. CDR3 in DNA: TGTGCCAGCAGTTCATGGACTAGCGGGAGAACAGATACGCAGTATTTT.

The gene calls are TRBV7-2 and TRBJ2-2, with a tentative D call TRBD1 (6 bases). Germline CDR1 SGHTA, CDR2 FQGNSA. There are 18 residues in the CDR3. Deletions cut 0 bases from V and 3 bases from J, with 17 bases between. In nucleotides, the CDR3 is TGTGCCAGCAGCTTAGCGCATCAGCGGACAGTTTACACCGGGGAGCTGTTTTTT. The encoded protein is CASSLAHQRTVYTGELFF.

This chain uses TRBV7-9 with TRBJ2-5; D unresolved. CDR1 and CDR2 from the germline V gene are SEHNR and FQNEAQ (reference sequence). The germline V and J ends were trimmed by 5 bases and 5 bases, with 18 bases remaining between them. The CDR3 contains 15 residues. The CDR3 reads CASSPSYANSETQYF. CDR3 DNA: TGTGCCAGCAGCCCTTCGTATGCGAATTCGGAGACCCAGTACTTC.

The chain links TRBV7-8 to TRBJ2-7; 7 positions agree with TRBD1. Per the germline V gene, CDR1 is SGHVS and CDR2 is FQNEAQ. The CDR3 is 21 residues long. V lost 4 bases and J lost 0; bases outside the gene matches: 24. The CDR3: CASSSLEPRGPETPSSYEQYF. CDR3 DNA: TGTGCCAGCAGCTCCCTCGAGCCGAGGGGGCCGGAAACGCCAAGCTCCTACGAGCAGTACTTC.

The chain has TRBV19 and TRBJ1-4; 7 nucleotides align to TRBD1. V shed 10 bases, J shed 7 bases, and the junction held 12 bases outside the gene matches. The CDR3 loop spans 14 amino acids. The germline V gene encodes CDR1 LNHDA and CDR2 SQIVND (reference sequence). The CDR3 region has the DNA TGTGCCACCGCGGAGGAGGGGGCACGTGAAAAACTGTTTTTT. Protein product: CATAEEGAREKLFF. The full variable domain, rest sourced from reference TRBV19 and TRBJ1-4, is DGGITQSPKYLFRKEGQNVTLSCEQNLNHDAMYWYRQDPGQGLRLIYYSQIVNDFQKGDIAEGYSVSREKKESFPLTVTSAQKNPTAFYLCATAEEGAREKLFFGSGTQLSVL.

J is TRBJ1-1 and V is TRBV4-2; D uncertain. The CDR3 is made up of 15 amino acids. Germline CDR1 and CDR2: LGHNA and YNFKEQ. The V end lost 3 bases, the J end lost 4 bases, and 15 bases lay between the germline ends. In nucleotides, the CDR3 is TGTGCCAGCAGCCAGGCCTTGAGTGAAGGCACTGAAGCTTTCTTT. Translated, it gives CASSQALSEGTEAFF.

J is TRBJ1-5 and V is TRBV19; no clear D. V was clipped by 4 bases and J by 4 bases, with 8 bases between them. Germline assignment: CDR1 LNHDA and CDR2 SQIVND (reference sequence). The CDR3 length is 13 residues. CDR3 nucleotide sequence: TGTGCCAGTAGTAGAGGGCGGAATCAGCCCCAGCATTTT. Its translation is CASSRGRNQPQHF. Full variable domain (missing parts from reference TRBV19 and TRBJ1-5): DGGITQSPKYLFRKEGQNVTLSCEQNLNHDAMYWYRQDPGQGLRLIYYSQIVNDFQKGDIAEGYSVSREKKESFPLTVTSAQKNPTAFYLCASSRGRNQPQHFGDGTRLSIL.

V and J are TRBV6-1 and TRBJ2-7; D is unresolved. V lost 6 bases, J lost 3 bases, and 6 bases lay in between. The germline gives CDR1 MNHNS, CDR2 SASEGT. The CDR3 is made up of 11 amino acids. DNA of the CDR3: TGTGCCAGCAGGGTTTACTACGAGCAGTACTTC. Translated, it gives CASRVYYEQYF.